Shown below are 3 T cell receptor beta chains from a single sample sequenced in a study of cytomegalovirus exposure and HLA in healthy donors. The study ran its PCR with 60 Vbeta and 13 Jbeta primers. Repertoires were generated with immunoSEQ multiplex PCR, while TCRdb's copy carries only in-frame clones and drops some. The sample contains some 150,000 clones, 80% of which appear only once. Sequencing input: PBMCs. These receptors were collected from a woman aged 50 to 65 in good health and CMV-seronegative.

The genes are TRBV10-1 and TRBJ2-7; TRBD2 matches at 8 bases. J gave up 2 bases and V 0 bases, and 3 bases lay outside the gene matches. The CDR3 is 15 residues long. Looked up from germline, CDR1 is WNHNN and CDR2 is SYGVQD (reference sequence). CDR3 coding DNA: TGCGCCAGCAGTGAGTCGAATAGCGGGGCCTACGAGCAGTACTTC. Translated: CASSESNSGAYEQYF.

V is TRBV6-5 and J is TRBJ1-3, with D uncertain. V was clipped by 6 bases and J by 2 bases, with 8 bases between them. The germline V gene has CDR1 MNHEY and CDR2 SVGAGI. The CDR3 runs to 13 residues. The CDR3 sequence is CASSRGTGNTIYF. CDR3 in DNA: TGTGCCAGCAGCCGGGGTACTGGAAACACCATATATTTT.

CDR3 protein: CASSPPLDEQFF. The CDR3 DNA is TGTGCCAGCTCACCACCTCTCGATGAGCAGTTCTTC. This rearrangement joins TRBV18 to TRBJ2-1; D not resolved. V lost 0 bases and J lost 8, with 5 bases in between. CDR3 length equals 12 residues. CDR1 and CDR2 from the germline V gene are KGHSH and LQKENI.